This record looks at one TCR beta chain sequence and its context. This record comes from a study of blood T cell repertoires in COVID-19. Turning to the study itself: T cells, B-cell-depleted T cells, or PBMCs provided the cDNA or gDNA that served as material.

Using immunoSEQ multiplex PCR, the repertoire was profiled, and TCRdb retains in-frame clones only, with some absent. This table has about 98,000 clones, roughly nine tenths appearing once. V shed 2 bases and J shed 5 bases, with 6 bases lying between them. CDR3 length: 13 residues. Germline CDR1 is SGHTA and CDR2 is FQGNSA. The TCR sequence derives from a man in his sixties or seventies with acute or convalescent COVID-19. The sequenced material came from peripheral blood. The rearrangement uses TRBV7-2 and TRBJ2-2; TRBD1 is a possible D gene (5 bases). CDR3 sequence (DNA): TGTGCCAGCAGCTTACAGGGTACCGGGGAGCTGTTTTTT. Its translation: CASSLQGTGELFF.